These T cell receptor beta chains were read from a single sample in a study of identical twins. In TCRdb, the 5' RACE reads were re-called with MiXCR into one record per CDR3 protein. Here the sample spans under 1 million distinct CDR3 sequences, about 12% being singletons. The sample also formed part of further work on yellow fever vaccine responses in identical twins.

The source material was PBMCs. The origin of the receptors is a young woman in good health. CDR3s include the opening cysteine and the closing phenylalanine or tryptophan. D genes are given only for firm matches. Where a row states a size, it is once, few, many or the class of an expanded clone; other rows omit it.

CAISAREETQYF | TGTGCCATCAGTGCCAGGGAAGAGACCCAGTACTTC | TRBJ2-5 | many | TRBV10-3 | -
CASSFYSGGASGELFF | TGTGCCAGCAGCTTCTATAGCGGGGGGGCGTCCGGGGAGCTGTTTTTT | TRBJ2-2 | few | TRBV7-8 | TRBD2
CAISESGTTYNEQFF | TGTGCCATCAGTGAGAGCGGGACAACCTACAATGAGCAGTTCTTC | TRBJ2-1 | - | TRBV10-3 | -
CSARRQGGQTQYF | TGCAGTGCTAGAAGACAGGGGGGGCAGACCCAGTACTTC | TRBJ2-5 | few | TRBV20-1 | TRBD1
CASSLDTSVVTQYF | TGCGCCAGCAGCTTGGATACTAGCGTGGTGACCCAGTACTTC | TRBJ2-5 | - | TRBV5-1 | TRBD2
CASSPTPGAGAFF | TGTGCCAGCAGCCCTACCCCAGGGGCAGGAGCTTTCTTT | TRBJ1-1 | many | TRBV3-1 | -
CASSSGDMDSGNTIYF | TGCGCCAGCAGCTCCGGCGATATGGACTCTGGAAACACCATATATTTT | TRBJ1-3 | - | TRBV5-1 | -
CASSPPVGGYTF | TGTGCCAGCAGCCCCCCGGTCGGTGGCTACACCTTC | TRBJ1-2 | - | TRBV9 | -
CASRAGATEAFF | TGCGCCAGCAGAGCAGGGGCCACTGAAGCTTTCTTT | TRBJ1-1 | many | TRBV5-1 | -
CASSPLRASGGYVNEQFF | TGTGCCAGCAGCCCCCTCCGGGCTAGCGGGGGGTATGTGAATGAGCAGTTCTTC | TRBJ2-1 | - | TRBV2 | TRBD2
CASSKGFVEETQYF | TGTGCCAGCAGCAAAGGGTTTGTGGAAGAGACCCAGTACTTC | TRBJ2-5 | - | TRBV21-1 | -
CASSLNPGQGFGEQFF | TGTGCCAGCAGCCTGAACCCGGGACAGGGGTTCGGGGAGCAGTTCTTC | TRBJ2-1 | many | TRBV11-2 | TRBD1
CASSLAGSENTEAFF | TGCGCCAGCAGCTTGGCCGGCAGTGAGAACACTGAAGCTTTCTTT | TRBJ1-1 | few | TRBV5-1 | -
CASSLNTGGETQYF | TGTGCCAGCAGCCTGAACACGGGGGGGGAGACCCAGTACTTC | TRBJ2-5 | few | TRBV7-9 | TRBD2